This TCR beta chain was documented in a study of T-cell memory formation after mild COVID-19. Across the whole study: TCR clusters mostly belonged to single donors. Study results and caveats: Pre-infection memory carried some responding clones, suggesting that cross-reactive memory joined. Contracting clones from day 15 to 85 showed balanced CD4/CD8; later expanders favored CD4+.

5'RACE, which relied on constant-segment primers, yielded TCR alpha and TCR beta cDNA libraries carrying sample barcodes and UMIs. Each CDR3 protein is one row after TCRdb ran MiXCR on the 5' RACE reads. The sample has 80,000 to 95,000 distinct CDR3 sequences, more than 20% seen once. V lost 4 bases and J lost 8, with 24 bases in between. CDR3 length: 17 residues. Germline V gene data show CDR1 as SGHDT and CDR2 as YYEEEE. This clonotype was recorded only once. Its matching antigen is unknown. The receptor comes from a young man who had mild COVID-19 (a few samples of this study predate the infection). Cell type and time point are not known. The chain is built from TRBV5-6 and TRBJ1-4, with D possibly matching TRBD1 (5 bases). Material: PBMCs or a T cell subset sorted from them (not recorded which). In DNA, the CDR3 is TGTGCCAGCAGCCTAACGCCTTTCCCGGGCTCAGGGGAAAAACTGTTTTTT. Amino acids: CASSLTPFPGSGEKLFF. Together with reference TRBV5-6 and TRBJ1-4, the CDR3 gives the full variable domain: DAGVTQSPTHLIKTRGQQVTLRCSPKSGHDTVSWYQQALGQGPQFIFQYYEEEERQRGNFPDRFSGHQFPNYSSELNVNALLLGDSALYLCASSLTPFPGSGEKLFFGSGTQLSVL.